This TCR beta chain was found in a study of T-cell reconstitution after alpha-beta-depleted transplantation in children. This clonotype was observed at least ten times. Per the germline V gene, CDR1 is ENHRY and CDR2 is SYGVKD. There are 13 residues in the CDR3. J lost 3 bases, V lost 5 bases, and 1 base had no gene match. Unique molecular identifiers tagged the TCRbeta library. TCRdb re-derived calls from the PCR reads in MiXCR, one entry per CDR3 protein. Seen here are approximately 400,000 distinct CDR3 sequences, about 11% observed once, and the top ten hold roughly 6%. The V call is TRBV10-3, the J call TRBJ2-1, with 7 bases lining up with TRBD1. The origin of this receptor is a human donor who donated a stem cell graft to a child with acute myeloid leukemia. Source: PBMCs from the stem cell graft donor, taken from the stem cell graft. Here the CDR3 reads CAISSGGYNEQFF. DNA of the CDR3: TGTGCCATCAGTTCAGGGGGCTACAATGAGCAGTTCTTC.